This T cell receptor beta chain is from a study of T cell repertoires and HLA-DP antigens. Study-wide results and caveats: Responder cells were total CD4+ cells with a HeLa antigen-presenting system.

Remarks on this clone: The antigen is undetermined.

Profiling relied on immunoSEQ multiplex PCR, and the TCRdb table lists in-frame clones only, not all of them. The table has approximately 110,000 clones, 90% to 95% seen once. Untouched CD4+ T cells were isolated by negative selection, averaging about 98% purity. V was trimmed by 3 bases and J by 4 bases, leaving 12 bases between them. CDR1 is MNHNS and CDR2 is SASEGT in the germline V gene. The CDR3 sequence is 14 residues long. This receptor was identified in a woman aged 18-29 years in good health and CMV-seronegative. The V gene is TRBV6-1, the J gene TRBJ1-1; TRBD1 is a possible D gene (5 bases). The specimen was CD4+ T cells from PBMCs. CDR3 sequence: CASSDLGAGTEAFF. The CDR3 DNA reads as TGTGCCAGCAGTGATTTAGGGGCAGGCACTGAAGCTTTCTTT.